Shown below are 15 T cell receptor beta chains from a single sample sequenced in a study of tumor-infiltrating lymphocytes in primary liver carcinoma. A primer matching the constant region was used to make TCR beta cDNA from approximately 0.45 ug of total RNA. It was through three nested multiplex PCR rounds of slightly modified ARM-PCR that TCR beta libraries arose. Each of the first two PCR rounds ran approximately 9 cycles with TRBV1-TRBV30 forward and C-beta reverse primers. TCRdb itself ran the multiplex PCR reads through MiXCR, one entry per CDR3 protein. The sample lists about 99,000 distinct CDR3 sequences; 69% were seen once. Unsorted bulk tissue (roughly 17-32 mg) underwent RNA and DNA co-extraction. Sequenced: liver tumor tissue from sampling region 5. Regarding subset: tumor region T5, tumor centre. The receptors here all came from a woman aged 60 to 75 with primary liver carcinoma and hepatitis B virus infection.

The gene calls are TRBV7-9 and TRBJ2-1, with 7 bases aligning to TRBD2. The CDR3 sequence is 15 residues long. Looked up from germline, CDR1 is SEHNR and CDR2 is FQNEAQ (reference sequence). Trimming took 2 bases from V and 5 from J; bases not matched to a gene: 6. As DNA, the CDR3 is TGTGCCAGCAGCTTATTAGGGAGGGGCGACAATGAGCAGTTCTTC. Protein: CASSLLGRGDNEQFF.

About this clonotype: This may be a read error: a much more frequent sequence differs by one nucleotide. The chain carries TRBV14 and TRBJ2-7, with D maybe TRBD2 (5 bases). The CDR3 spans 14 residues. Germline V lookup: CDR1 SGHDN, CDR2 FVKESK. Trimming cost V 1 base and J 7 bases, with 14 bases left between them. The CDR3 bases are TGTGCCAGCAGCCAAGGGCGAGTGGCGGGTGAGCAGTACTTC. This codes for CASSQGRVAGEQYF.

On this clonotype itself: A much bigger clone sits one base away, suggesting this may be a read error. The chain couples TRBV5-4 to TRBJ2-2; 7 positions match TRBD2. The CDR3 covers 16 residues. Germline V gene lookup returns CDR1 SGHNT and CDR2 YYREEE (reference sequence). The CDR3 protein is CASSLRREINTGKLFF. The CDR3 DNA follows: TGTGCCAGCAGCTTGCGGCGGGAGATAAACACCGGGAAGCTGTTTTTT.

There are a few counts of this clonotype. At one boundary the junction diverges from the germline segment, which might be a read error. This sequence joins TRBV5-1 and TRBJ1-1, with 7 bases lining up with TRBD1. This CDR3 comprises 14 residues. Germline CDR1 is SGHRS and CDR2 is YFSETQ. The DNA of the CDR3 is TGCGCCAGCAGGTTGGGGACAGCTAACACTGAAGCTTTCTTT. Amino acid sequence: CASRLGTANTEAFF.

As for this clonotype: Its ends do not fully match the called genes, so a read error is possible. The CDR3 nucleotides are TGTGCCAGTCAAGACCGGGGGAACTTTTACATTGAGCAGTTCTTC. It specifies CASQDRGNFYIEQFF. The genes are TRBV5-6 and TRBJ2-1; D may be TRBD2 (6 bases). The germline gives CDR1 SGHDT, CDR2 YYEEEE. The CDR3 extends over 15 amino acids.

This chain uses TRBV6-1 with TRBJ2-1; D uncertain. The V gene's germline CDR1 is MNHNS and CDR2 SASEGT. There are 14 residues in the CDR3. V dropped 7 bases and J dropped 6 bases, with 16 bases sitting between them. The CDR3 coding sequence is TGTGCCAGCACTCACCTAGGTTCACTCAATGAGCAGTTCTTC. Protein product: CASTHLGSLNEQFF.

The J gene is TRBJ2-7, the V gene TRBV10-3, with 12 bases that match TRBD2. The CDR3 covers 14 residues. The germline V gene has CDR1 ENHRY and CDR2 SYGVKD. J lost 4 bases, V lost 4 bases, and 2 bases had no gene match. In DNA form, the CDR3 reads TGTGCCATCAGTGGCGGGACTAGCGGGTACGAGCAGTACTTC. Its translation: CAISGGTSGYEQYF.

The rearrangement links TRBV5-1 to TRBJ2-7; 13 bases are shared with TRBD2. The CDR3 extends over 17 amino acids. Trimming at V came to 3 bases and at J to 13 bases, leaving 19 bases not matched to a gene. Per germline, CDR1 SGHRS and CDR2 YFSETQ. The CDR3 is CASSSRTSGGVSYEHYF. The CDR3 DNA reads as TGCGCCAGCAGCTCGAGGACTAGCGGGGGAGTCTCCTACGAACACTACTTC.

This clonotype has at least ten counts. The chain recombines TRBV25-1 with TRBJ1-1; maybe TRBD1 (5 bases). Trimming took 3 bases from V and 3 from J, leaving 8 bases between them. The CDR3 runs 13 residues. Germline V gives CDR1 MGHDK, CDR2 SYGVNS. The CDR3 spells CASSELGHTEAFF. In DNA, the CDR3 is TGTGCCAGCAGTGAGCTGGGGCACACTGAAGCTTTCTTT.

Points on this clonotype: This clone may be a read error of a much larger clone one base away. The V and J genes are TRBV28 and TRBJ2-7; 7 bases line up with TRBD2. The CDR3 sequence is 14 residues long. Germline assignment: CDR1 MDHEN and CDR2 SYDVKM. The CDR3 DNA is TGTGCCAGCAGTCCCTGGGGAGGGTCTGGCGAGCAGTGCTTC. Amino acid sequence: CASSPWGGSGEQCF.

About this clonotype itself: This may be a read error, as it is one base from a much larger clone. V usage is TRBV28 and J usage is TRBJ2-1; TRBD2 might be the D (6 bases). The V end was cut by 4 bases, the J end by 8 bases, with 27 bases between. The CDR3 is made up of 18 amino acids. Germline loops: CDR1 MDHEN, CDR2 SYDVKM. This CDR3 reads CASSSGGYGVTGVDEQFF. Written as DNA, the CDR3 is TGTGCCAGCAGTTCTGGAGGCTATGGAGTAACGGGAGTGGATGAGCAGTTCTTC.

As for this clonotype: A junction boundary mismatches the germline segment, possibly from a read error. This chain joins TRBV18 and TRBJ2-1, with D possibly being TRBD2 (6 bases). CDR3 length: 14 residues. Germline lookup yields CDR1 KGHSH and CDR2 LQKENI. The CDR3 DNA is TGTGCCAGCTCACCGCCGCTGACTAGTAATGATCAGTTCTTC. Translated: CASSPPLTSNDQFF.

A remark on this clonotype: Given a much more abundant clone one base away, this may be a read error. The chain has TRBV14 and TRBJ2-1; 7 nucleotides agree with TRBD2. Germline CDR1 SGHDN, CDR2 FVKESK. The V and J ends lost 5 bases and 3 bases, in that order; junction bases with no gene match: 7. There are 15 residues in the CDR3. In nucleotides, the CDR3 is TGTGCCAGCAGCGTACTAGCGCGCGGCTACAATGAGCAGTTCTTC. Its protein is CASSVLARGYNEQFF.

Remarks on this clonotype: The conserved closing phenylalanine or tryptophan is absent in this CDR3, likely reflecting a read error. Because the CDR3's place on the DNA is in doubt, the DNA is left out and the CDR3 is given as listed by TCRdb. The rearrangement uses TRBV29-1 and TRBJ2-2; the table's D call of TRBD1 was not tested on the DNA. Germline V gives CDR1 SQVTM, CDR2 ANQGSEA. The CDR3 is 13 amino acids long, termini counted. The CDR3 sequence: CRVTGHSGGELFS.

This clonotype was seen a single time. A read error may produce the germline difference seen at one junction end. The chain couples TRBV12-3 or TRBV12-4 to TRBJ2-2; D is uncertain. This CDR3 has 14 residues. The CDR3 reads CASSPAANTEELFF. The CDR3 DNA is TGTGCCAGCAGTCCAGCAGCGAACACCGAGGAGTTGTTTTTT.